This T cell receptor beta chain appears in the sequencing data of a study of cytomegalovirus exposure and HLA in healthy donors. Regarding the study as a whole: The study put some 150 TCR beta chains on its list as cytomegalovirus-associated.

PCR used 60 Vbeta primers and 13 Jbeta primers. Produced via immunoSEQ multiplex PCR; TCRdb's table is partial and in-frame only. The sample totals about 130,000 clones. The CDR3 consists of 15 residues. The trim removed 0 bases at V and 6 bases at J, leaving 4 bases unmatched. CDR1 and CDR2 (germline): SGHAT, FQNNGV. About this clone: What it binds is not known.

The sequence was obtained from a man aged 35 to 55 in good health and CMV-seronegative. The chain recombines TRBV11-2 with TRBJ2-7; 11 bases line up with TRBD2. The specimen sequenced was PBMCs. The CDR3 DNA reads TGTGCCAGCAGCTTAGATCCTCTAGCGGGAGGCGAGCAGTACTTC. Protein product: CASSLDPLAGGEQYF.